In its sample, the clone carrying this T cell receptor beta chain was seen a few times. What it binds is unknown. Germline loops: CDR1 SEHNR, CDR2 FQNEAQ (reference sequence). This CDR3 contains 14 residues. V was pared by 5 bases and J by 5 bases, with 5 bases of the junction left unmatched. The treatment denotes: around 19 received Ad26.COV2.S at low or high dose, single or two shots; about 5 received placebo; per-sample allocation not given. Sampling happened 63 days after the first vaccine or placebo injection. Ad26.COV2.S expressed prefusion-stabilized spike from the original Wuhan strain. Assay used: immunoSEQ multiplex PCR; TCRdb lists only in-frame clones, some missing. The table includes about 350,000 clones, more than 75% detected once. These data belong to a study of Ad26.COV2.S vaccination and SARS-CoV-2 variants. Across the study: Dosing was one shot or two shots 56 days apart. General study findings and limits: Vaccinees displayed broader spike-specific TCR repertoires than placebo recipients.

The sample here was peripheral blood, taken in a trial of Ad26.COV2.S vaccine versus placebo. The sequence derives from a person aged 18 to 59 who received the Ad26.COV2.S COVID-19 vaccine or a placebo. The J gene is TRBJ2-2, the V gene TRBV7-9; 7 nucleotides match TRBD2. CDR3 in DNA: TGTGCCAGCAGCCCGGGACTACAAACCGGGGAGCTGTTTTTT. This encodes CASSPGLQTGELFF. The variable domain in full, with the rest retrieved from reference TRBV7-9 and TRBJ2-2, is DTGVSQNPRHKITKRGQNVTFRCDPISEHNRLYWYRQTLGQGPEFLTYFQNEAQLEKSRLLSDRFSAERPKGSFSTLEIQRTEQGDSAMYLCASSPGLQTGELFFGEGSRLTVL.